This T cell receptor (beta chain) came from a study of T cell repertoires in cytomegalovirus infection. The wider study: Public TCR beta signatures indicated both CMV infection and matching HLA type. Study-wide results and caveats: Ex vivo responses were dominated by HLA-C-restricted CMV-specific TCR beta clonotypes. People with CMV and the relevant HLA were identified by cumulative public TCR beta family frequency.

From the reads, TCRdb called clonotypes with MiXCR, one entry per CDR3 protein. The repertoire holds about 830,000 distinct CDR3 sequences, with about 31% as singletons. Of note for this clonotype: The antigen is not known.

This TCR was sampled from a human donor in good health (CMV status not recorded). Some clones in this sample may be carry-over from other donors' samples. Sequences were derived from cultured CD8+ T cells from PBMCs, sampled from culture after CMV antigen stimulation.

CDR3: CSAGRGAGVGYEQYF. The CDR3 nucleotides are TGCAGTGCGGGCCGGGGGGCGGGGGTAGGTTACGAGCAGTACTTC. This chain connects TRBV20-1 to TRBJ2-7; D is possibly TRBD2 (7 bases). The CDR3 loop spans 15 amino acids. Germline V gene lookup returns CDR1 DFQATT and CDR2 SNEGSKA (reference sequence). V lost 6 bases and J 4 bases, leaving 22 bases between the germline ends.